This record concerns one TCR beta chain sequence. These data come from a study of cytomegalovirus exposure and HLA in healthy donors. V lost 6 bases and J lost 3, with 17 bases in between. There are 15 residues in the CDR3. Per germline, CDR1 SNHLY and CDR2 FYNNEI. The study ran its PCR with 60 Vbeta and 13 Jbeta primers. Measured with immunoSEQ multiplex PCR; TCRdb has only the in-frame clones, and not every one. Of about 110,000 clones in the sample, roughly 86% were seen once. Though probably carrying unrecorded immune exposures, donors were nominally healthy at sampling. The sequencing input was PBMCs. The TCR sequence derives from a man aged 35-49 years in good health and CMV-seronegative. The chain couples TRBV2 to TRBJ2-5; TRBD1 might be the D (6 bases). DNA for the CDR3: TGTGCCAGCAGGGTTCGACAGGCACGGGAAGAGACCCAGTACTTC. It is translated as CASRVRQAREETQYF.